Listed here are 29 T cell receptor beta chains from one sample, sequenced in a study of control samples from healthy donors and cancer patients. Libraries were prepared by immunoSEQ multiplex PCR; TCRdb keeps only in-frame clonotypes and omits some of them. The table includes 150,000 or so clones, under 95% detected once. The source material was blood. These receptors came from a man in his late teens or twenties in good health.

The chain couples TRBV10-2 to TRBJ1-5; no firm D call. CDR3 length: 14 amino acids. The V and J ends lost 1 base and 4 bases respectively, with 8 bases between them. Per the germline V gene, CDR1 is WSHSY and CDR2 is SAAADI. The CDR3 DNA reads as TGCGCCAGCAGTGAGTATGGTCCGAATCAGCCCCAGCATTTT. It yields the protein CASSEYGPNQPQHF.

The rearrangement uses TRBV28 and TRBJ1-2; D remains unclear. CDR1 is MDHEN, CDR2 SYDVKM, per germline. Trimming took off 5 bases at V and 3 bases at J, with 10 bases between the two ends. The CDR3 is 13 amino acids. CDR3 nucleotide sequence: TGTGCCAGCAGTGCGACTGAGGACTATGGCTACACCTTC. This translates into CASSATEDYGYTF.

The V call is TRBV11-3, the J call TRBJ1-3; D might be TRBD1 (6 bases). V was cut by 6 bases and J by 6 bases, with 15 bases left in between. Germline-derived CDR1 and CDR2 are SGHNT and YENEEA. The CDR3 runs to 14 residues. CDR3 amino acids: CASRFGRTENTIYF. The DNA for the CDR3 is TGTGCCAGCAGATTTGGACGGACAGAAAACACCATATATTTT.

The genes are TRBV9 and TRBJ2-7; 14 positions agree with TRBD2. CDR3 length: 18 amino acids. Germline CDR1 and CDR2: SGDLS and YYNGEE. V lost 3 bases to trimming and J lost 0 bases; unmatched junction nucleotides: 8. The DNA of the CDR3 is TGTGCCAGCAGCGCCTCCGGGACTAGCGGGAGAGGCTCCTACGAGCAGTACTTC. Its translation: CASSASGTSGRGSYEQYF.

This chain joins TRBV6-5 and TRBJ2-1; 8 nucleotides line up with TRBD2. The length of the CDR3 is 15 residues. CDR1 and CDR2 from the germline V gene are MNHEY and SVGAGI. V dropped 6 bases and J dropped 9; count of bases not matched to a gene: 13. In DNA, the CDR3 is TGTGCCAGCAGACCCCCAAGCGGGAGTTACGGTGAGCAGTTCTTC. Protein sequence: CASRPPSGSYGEQFF.

This chain joins TRBV9 and TRBJ2-1; the D is unclear. The germline V gene encodes CDR1 SGDLS and CDR2 YYNGEE. The germline V and J ends were trimmed by 1 base and 7 bases, with 6 bases remaining between them. The CDR3 length is 12 residues. CDR3 in DNA: TGTGCCAGCAGCGTATCAAAGAATGAGCAGTTCTTC. Translation gives CASSVSKNEQFF. Full variable domain (missing parts from reference TRBV9 and TRBJ2-1): DSGVTQTPKHLITATGQRVTLRCSPRSGDLSVYWYQQSLDQGLQFLIQYYNGEERAKGNILERFSAQQFPDLHSELNLSSLELGDSALYFCASSVSKNEQFFGPGTRLTVL.

The V gene is TRBV15, the J gene TRBJ2-7; 8 bases are a match to TRBD1. Germline CDR1 is LNHNV and CDR2 is YYDKDF (reference sequence). V lost 5 bases and J lost 2; bases outside the gene matches: 5. The CDR3 has 14 amino acids. CDR3 DNA: TGTGCCACCAGCGGTTCGGACAGGGCCTACGAGCAGTACTTC. This gives the protein CATSGSDRAYEQYF. Using reference TRBV15 and TRBJ2-7 for the parts outside the CDR3, the full variable domain is DAMVIQNPRYQVTQFGKPVTLSCSQTLNHNVMYWYQQKSSQAPKLLFHYYDKDFNNEADTPDNFQSRRPNTSFCFLDIRSPGLGDTAMYLCATSGSDRAYEQYFGPGTRLTVT.

The chain joins TRBV5-4 to TRBJ2-3; D gene ambiguous. The CDR3 loop spans 15 amino acids. Germline CDR1 reads SGHNT; CDR2 reads YYREEE (reference sequence). The V end was cut by 5 bases, the J end by 0 bases, with 13 bases between. DNA for the CDR3: TGTGCCAGCAGTACGGCTACCCTTAGCACAGATACGCAGTATTTT. Translating it yields CASSTATLSTDTQYF.

The chain joins TRBV15 to TRBJ1-4; D not resolved. V lost 1 base to trimming and J lost 7 bases, with 13 bases between them. CDR1 and CDR2 from the germline V gene are LNHNV and YYDKDF (reference sequence). CDR3 length: 15 amino acids. Here the CDR3 reads CATSRAGSNSEKLFF. CDR3 nucleotides: TGTGCCACCAGCAGAGCAGGTAGTAATAGTGAAAAACTGTTTTTT.

This sequence joins TRBV6-1 and TRBJ2-7, with D uncertain. The CDR3 is 11 residues long. Looked up from germline, CDR1 is MNHNS and CDR2 is SASEGT. The V and J ends lost 2 bases and 4 bases respectively, with 3 bases between them. The CDR3 coding sequence is TGTGCCAGCAGTGAAATGTACGAGCAGTACTTC. Its translation is CASSEMYEQYF.

The V call is TRBV21-1, the J call TRBJ2-7; the table assigns TRBD2, which was not confirmed against the DNA. TRBV21-1 is reported as a pseudogene. CDR3 length: 11 amino acids. The CDR3 loop is CASSNPVEQYF. The CDR3 DNA reads TGTGCCAGCAGCAACCCGGTCGAGCAGTACTTC.

The sample holds one count of this clone. The CDR3 coding sequence is TGTGCCAGCACGGGGGGCTATAACACCGGGGAGCTGTTTTTT. Amino acid sequence: CASTGGYNTGELFF. The chain uses TRBV6-5 and TRBJ2-2; D perhaps matches TRBD2 (7 bases). This CDR3 comprises 14 residues. Per germline, CDR1 MNHEY and CDR2 SVGAGI. V lost 7 bases and J lost 2, with 11 bases in between.

The chain has TRBV24-1 and TRBJ1-2; D is unclear. V was trimmed by 3 bases and J by 8 bases, leaving 9 bases between them. Looked up from germline, CDR1 is KGHDR and CDR2 is SFDVKD. The CDR3 has 12 amino acids. In DNA form, the CDR3 reads TGTGCCACCAGTGATGTTGGGGAAGGCTACACCTTC. It encodes CATSDVGEGYTF.

V and J are TRBV28 and TRBJ1-4, with 8 bases fitting TRBD1. The CDR3 has 14 residues. The V gene end was trimmed by 5 bases and the J gene end by 7 bases; junction bases not matched to a gene: 6. The germline V gene has CDR1 MDHEN and CDR2 SYDVKM. The CDR3: CASSPQGVREKLFF. The CDR3 DNA reads TGTGCCAGCAGTCCACAGGGGGTCCGTGAAAAACTGTTTTTT.

This chain links TRBV16 with TRBJ1-1, with D perhaps matching TRBD1 (5 bases). CDR1 KGHSY and CDR2 FQNENV come from the germline V gene. Trimming stripped 4 bases from V and 2 bases from J, with 8 bases between. This CDR3 region has 13 residues. This CDR3 is CASSRRGNTEAFF. The CDR3, as DNA: TGTGCCAGCAGCCGAAGGGGTAACACTGAAGCTTTCTTT.

This chain links TRBV2 with TRBJ1-6; D is uncertain. The V end lost 7 bases, the J end lost 7 bases, and 17 bases lay between the germline ends. The CDR3 contains 15 residues. The germline gives CDR1 SNHLY, CDR2 FYNNEI. CDR3 region: CASKALGSPNSPLHF. CDR3 nucleotide sequence: TGTGCCAGCAAAGCTTTGGGCAGTCCAAATTCACCCCTCCACTTT. The variable domain in full, completed from reference TRBV2 and TRBJ1-6, reads EPEVTQTPSHQVTQMGQEVILRCVPISNHLYFYWYRQILGQKVEFLVSFYNNEISEKSEIFDDQFSVERPDGSNFTLKIRSTKLEDSAMYFCASKALGSPNSPLHFGNGTRLTVT.

The CDR3 DNA sequence: TGTGCCAGCAGCCCGGGGAAAGGTCGCACAGATACGCAGTATTTT. Translating gives CASSPGKGRTDTQYF. The chain combines TRBV5-6 with TRBJ2-3; perhaps TRBD2 as D (5 bases). The V end lost 4 bases, the J end lost 1 base, and 13 bases lay between the germline ends. This CDR3 spans 15 amino acids. Germline V CDR1 and CDR2: SGHDT, YYEEEE.

The table lists this clone with a count of one. The chain is built from TRBV27 and TRBJ1-1; weak D call: TRBD1 (5 bases). The CDR3 covers 15 residues. CDR1 is MNHEY and CDR2 is SMNVEV in the germline V gene (reference sequence). Trimming removed 7 bases from V and 0 bases from J, with 15 bases in between. The CDR3 DNA sequence: TGTGCCAGCACCGCGACCCCGGGGGTGAACACTGAAGCTTTCTTT. This sequence encodes CASTATPGVNTEAFF.

The chain links TRBV5-4 to TRBJ2-7; weak D call: TRBD1 (6 bases). Trimming stripped 2 bases from V and 1 base from J, with 16 bases between. CDR1 is SGHNT, CDR2 YYREEE, per germline (reference sequence). The CDR3 has 16 amino acids. The CDR3 sequence: CASSLPNRDISYEQYF. CDR3 sequence (DNA): TGTGCCAGCAGCTTACCAAACAGGGACATTTCCTACGAGCAGTACTTC.

This clone has more than one count but fewer than ten. V gene TRBV7-9 combines with J gene TRBJ2-5; 8 positions match TRBD2. The CDR3 contains 12 residues. V dropped 11 bases and J dropped 5; count of bases not matched to a gene: 7. Per the germline V gene, CDR1 is SEHNR and CDR2 is FQNEAQ (reference sequence). The CDR3 spells CAVERGRETQYF. In DNA, the CDR3 is TGTGCCGTGGAGCGGGGGAGGGAGACCCAGTACTTC.

The table lists this clone with a few counts. The J gene is TRBJ1-6, the V gene TRBV4-1; TRBD1 agrees at 8 bases. The CDR3 is made up of 16 amino acids. CDR1 MGHRA and CDR2 YSYEKL come from the germline V gene. The V gene end was trimmed by 0 bases and the J gene end by 17 bases; junction bases not matched to a gene: 15. DNA of the CDR3: TGCGCCAGCAGCCAAGATCTCGACAGGGGCCCCGAGCGGGTCCACTTT. Amino acids: CASSQDLDRGPERVHF.

The gene calls are TRBV19 and TRBJ1-1; 8 positions match TRBD1. The length of the CDR3 is 14 residues. Germline values: CDR1 LNHDA, CDR2 SQIVND (reference sequence). V trimming: 8 bases; J trimming: 4 bases; junction bases outside the gene matches: 9. CDR3 nucleotides: TGTGCCAGTGCTCGACGGGACAGGTTCACTGAAGCTTTCTTT. This translates into CASARRDRFTEAFF.

This clone was seen once. This sequence joins TRBV7-2 and TRBJ2-7; a weak D match, TRBD2 (7 bases). Germline CDR1 is SGHTA and CDR2 is FQGNSA. Trimming took 5 bases from V and 0 from J, leaving 17 bases between them. This CDR3 is built from 16 residues. The chain's CDR3 is CASSRAGASSSYEQYF. The CDR3 DNA reads as TGTGCCAGCAGCAGGGCGGGGGCGTCGAGCTCCTACGAGCAGTACTTC.

The chain is built from TRBV30 and TRBJ1-5, with D maybe TRBD1 (5 bases). The germline V gene has CDR1 GTSNPN and CDR2 SVGIG (reference sequence). V lost 3 bases and J lost 0, with 15 bases in between. The CDR3 runs 16 residues. CDR3: CAWSLNGGDSNQPQHF. Written as DNA, the CDR3 is TGTGCCTGGAGCCTAAACGGGGGGGATAGCAATCAGCCCCAGCATTTT.

V is TRBV2 and J is TRBJ2-1; 8 nucleotides line up with TRBD2. In germline, CDR1 is SNHLY, CDR2 FYNNEI. The CDR3 extends over 15 amino acids. The ends lost 6 bases at V and 5 bases at J; junction bases unmatched: 9. CDR3 DNA sequence: TGTGCCAGCAGAAATAGCGGGGCCGAGGACAATGAGCAGTTCTTC. Its translation: CASRNSGAEDNEQFF.

In this sample, this clone turned up once. The genes are TRBV5-1 and TRBJ1-4, with D possibly matching TRBD1 (6 bases). This CDR3 is built from 14 residues. From germline, CDR1 is SGHRS and CDR2 YFSETQ. The V and J ends lost 6 bases and 10 bases respectively, with 19 bases between them. The CDR3: CASKPDRSRGKLFF. In DNA, the CDR3 is TGCGCCAGCAAACCCGACAGGTCCCGCGGAAAACTGTTTTTT.

The chain couples TRBV27 to TRBJ2-2, with a weak D call TRBD2 (5 bases). The CDR3 sequence is 16 residues long. Germline CDR1 is MNHEY and CDR2 is SMNVEV (reference sequence). Trimming cost V 5 bases and J 4 bases, with 17 bases left between them. DNA for the CDR3: TGTGCCAGCAGTCTGAGCAGCGGAATATCCACCGGGGAGCTGTTTTTT. It yields the protein CASSLSSGISTGELFF.

V is TRBV19 and J is TRBJ1-5; D call uncertain. V gave up 8 bases and J gave up 0 bases, with 11 bases separating them. CDR1 is LNHDA and CDR2 is SQIVND in the germline V gene (reference sequence). The CDR3 has 14 amino acids. CDR3 residues: CASADGYSNQPQHF. CDR3 nucleotides: TGTGCCAGTGCCGACGGGTATAGCAATCAGCCCCAGCATTTT.

CDR3 protein: CASSWFEKLFF. The CDR3 DNA reads as TGTGCCAGCAGTTGGTTTGAAAAACTGTTTTTT. The V gene is TRBV2, the J gene TRBJ1-4; D not resolved. The ends were cut back, 5 bases at V and 7 bases at J, with 5 bases in the middle. Per the germline V gene, CDR1 is SNHLY and CDR2 is FYNNEI. The CDR3 sequence is 11 residues long.